This T cell receptor (beta chain) was identified during a study of human T cells and chemical hapten exposure. Notes on the study in general: With DPC sensitization, TCRs exceeding 1 in 1000 frequency showed no change.

The J segment lost 4 bases and the V segment lost 4 bases, leaving 20 bases of the junction unmatched. CDR3 length equals 20 residues. Germline lookup yields CDR1 DFQATT and CDR2 SNEGSKA (reference sequence). Time point: healthy volunteer bleed at 6 weeks. Whole blood, unfractionated, served as the material for total RNA extraction. Library construction involved attaching unique molecular identifiers to individual cDNA molecules, which allowed quantitative, reproducible TCR counting. Per the original methods: From roughly 23,000 to 700,000 TCRs were found per sample, with a median of around 96,000. A single record per CDR3 protein comes from TCRdb applying MiXCR to the RACE reads. TCRdb's processing, not the authors', yielded these V and J calls. The table lists 65,000 to 95,000 distinct CDR3 sequences, roughly 7.9% of them singletons. This clonotype was found many times. Its antigen is unidentified.

The clonotype comes from a female donor in good health. Some clones in this sample may be carry-over from other donors' samples. The chain has TRBV20-1 and TRBJ2-1, with TRBD2 matching over 12 bases. The source material was whole blood. The DNA of the CDR3 is TGCAGTGCTAATATATTTTATCCAACTAGCGGGGGGACACAATACAATGAGCAGTTCTTC. Protein: CSANIFYPTSGGTQYNEQFF.